The T cell receptor beta chain under discussion was sequenced for a study of T cell responses to AZD1222 COVID-19 vaccine. Of note for this clone: Its antigen is as yet unknown.

Germline values: CDR1 SQVTM, CDR2 ANQGSEA. Trimming cost V 3 bases and J 0 bases; bases outside gene matches: 4. CDR3 length: 15 amino acids. Whole-study results and caveats: Possibly, clonal diversity was underestimated; donors were largely white British and included more females.

Some clones are missing from TCRdb's copy, which holds only in-frame ones; the method was immunoSEQ multiplex PCR. The sample gives tens of thousands of clones, over 80% of which show up once; approximately 14% is in the top ten. The TCR was taken from an adult in good health. Sequenced material: peripheral blood, taken on day 0 of AZD1222 vaccination. This sequence joins TRBV29-1 and TRBJ2-3; 9 positions agree with TRBD2. The CDR3 sequence: CSVDSSGASTDTQYF. CDR3 nucleotides: TGCAGCGTTGACTCTAGCGGGGCTAGCACAGATACGCAGTATTTT.